These T cell receptor beta chains were read from a single sample in a study of cytomegalovirus exposure and HLA in healthy donors. Data came from immunoSEQ multiplex PCR; TCRdb stores just in-frame clones and leaves some out. The data contain 150,000 to 200,000 clones, more than 60% of them singletons. Sequenced: PBMCs. Receptors were obtained from a man between 18 and 35 years old in good health and CMV-seropositive. CDR3s include the opening cysteine and the closing phenylalanine or tryptophan. D genes are given only for firm matches. The size entry is marked missing in some rows and otherwise reads once, few, many or a size class.

TGTGCCAGCAGTTTAGGACTAGCGCACGAGCAGTACTTC CASSLGLAHEQYF once TRBV27 TRBD2 TRBJ2-7
TGCAGCGTTGAAGAAGGTCAGAGGACTATCACTGAGCAGTTCTTC CSVEEGQRTITEQFF . TRBV29-1 . TRBJ2-1
TGTGCCAGCAGTGAAACGGGACAGGGCTACAATGAGCAGTTCTTC CASSETGQGYNEQFF . TRBV6-1 TRBD1 TRBJ2-1
TGTGCCAGCACCAGGGGGCCGCACACCGGGGAGCTGTTTTTT CASTRGPHTGELFF . TRBV7-6 TRBD1 TRBJ2-2
TGCGCCAGCAGCCAATCATTTTACAGGGGGCCTGAAAAACTGTTTTTT CASSQSFYRGPEKLFF . TRBV4-1 TRBD1 TRBJ1-4
TGTGCCAGCAAGGAAGGGGGTGTCGATGAGCAGTTCTTC CASKEGGVDEQFF . TRBV28 . TRBJ2-1
TGTGCCAGCAGTGAAACTAGCGGGAACGAGCAGTACTTC CASSETSGNEQYF . TRBV6-1 TRBD2 TRBJ2-7
TGTGCCAGCTCAAGACGACAATCGACGGGGGGATTTACAGATACGCAGTATTTT CASSRRQSTGGFTDTQYF . TRBV18 TRBD2 TRBJ2-3
TGTGCCAGCAGGTCCGGGACTACCTACGAGCAGTACTTC CASRSGTTYEQYF . TRBV6-5 TRBD2 TRBJ2-7
TGTGCCAGCAGCTCAGGGACTAGCGGGAGAAGAACCGGGGAGCTGTTTTTT CASSSGTSGRRTGELFF . TRBV7-8 TRBD2 TRBJ2-2
TGTGCCAGTAGTTTAGACCCGGGACAGGGATATCAGCCCCAGCATTTT CASSLDPGQGYQPQHF . TRBV19 TRBD1 TRBJ1-5
TGTGCCAGCAGCGCGAGACAGGGGGCGCAGTACAATGAGCAGTTCTTC CASSARQGAQYNEQFF . TRBV7-9 TRBD1 TRBJ2-1
TGTGCCACCAGCAGAGACGTAGGGGGCGAGCAGTACTTC CATSRDVGGEQYF . TRBV15 . TRBJ2-7
TGTGCCAGCAGCCATGGGGGGGAGGACATGAGCACCATATATTTT CASSHGGEDMSTIYF . TRBV7-2 . TRBJ1-3
TGTGCCAGCAGTTACCTGAGTCGGGTGTCTGAAGCTTTCTTT CASSYLSRVSEAFF . TRBV6-5 . TRBJ1-1
TGTGCCAGCAGCTCTAACAGGGGGACTAGCGGGACAGTCTACGAGCAGTACTTC CASSSNRGTSGTVYEQYF few TRBV11-2 TRBD2 TRBJ2-7
TGTGCCAGCAGTGGACTAGCGGGGCCTGGGGAGACCCAGTACTTC CASSGLAGPGETQYF once TRBV2 TRBD2 TRBJ2-5
TGTGCCAGCAGTTTATCGACAGGGTTGTGGGAGACCCAGTACTTC CASSLSTGLWETQYF . TRBV27 TRBD1 TRBJ2-5
TGTGCCAGTAGTGAAGGGACAGCAAATTCACCCCTCCACTTT CASSEGTANSPLHF . TRBV19 TRBD1 TRBJ1-6
TGTTCCAGCAGCCCCGACGCGGGGGCGTTCTCTGGAAACACCATATATTTT CSSSPDAGAFSGNTIYF . TRBV7-9 . TRBJ1-3
TGTGCCAGCAGTGGACAGGGGGCGGGCACTGAAGCTTTCTTT CASSGQGAGTEAFF . TRBV6-1 TRBD1 TRBJ1-1
TGTGCCAGCAGTTTAGGGGTTGGGGGGGAGATGAACACTGAAGCTTTCTTT CASSLGVGGEMNTEAFF . TRBV28 . TRBJ1-1
TGTGCCTGGAGCCCACCGGGACAGGGGTATGGCTACCCCTTC CAWSPPGQGYGYPF . TRBV30 TRBD1 TRBJ1-2
TGTGCCAGCAGCCCAAGAACTACTTACCTGGGTGAGCAGTACTTC CASSPRTTYLGEQYF . TRBV11-2 . TRBJ2-7
TGTGCCAGCATCCACAGGGAAGTCACAGATACGCAGTATTTT CASIHREVTDTQYF . TRBV11-2 . TRBJ2-3
TGCAGCGTTGAAGTTTCGGGGTCTAAGGAGCAGTACTTC CSVEVSGSKEQYF . TRBV29-1 . TRBJ2-7
TGTGCCAGCAGACGGGACAGTACAAATCAGCCCCAGCATTTC CASRRDSTNQPQHF . TRBV28 TRBD1 TRBJ1-5
TGTGCCAGCAGCTTAGTTGGCGAGCGGAGCTCCTACGAGCAGTACTTC CASSLVGERSSYEQYF . TRBV7-9 . TRBJ2-7
TGTGCCACAGGGGGACTAGCGGGAGTAACAGATACGCAGTATTTT CATGGLAGVTDTQYF . TRBV10-3 TRBD2 TRBJ2-3
TGCGCCAGCAGCTTGACACAGGGTATCAGCGAGCAGTACTTC CASSLTQGISEQYF . TRBV5-1 . TRBJ2-7
TGCGCCAGCAGCTTGGGGACAGGGGATGGCTACACCTTC CASSLGTGDGYTF . TRBV5-1 TRBD1 TRBJ1-2
TGTGCCAGCAGCGAGAGCCGTGGGGACTTTGACACTGAAGCTTTCTTT CASSESRGDFDTEAFF . TRBV9 . TRBJ1-1
TGTGCCAGCAGCGGGAGTTATGAGCAGTTCTTC CASSGSYEQFF . TRBV7-9 . TRBJ2-1
TGTGCCAGCAGGGCGACAGGGTCGGAAGCCTACGAGCAGTACTTC CASRATGSEAYEQYF . TRBV28 TRBD1 TRBJ2-7
TGTGCCAGCAGCTTGATAACAAGCGATAATTCACCCCTCCACTTT CASSLITSDNSPLHF . TRBV5-6 . TRBJ1-6
TGTGCCAGCAGTTATATACAGAAGAACACCGGGGAGCTGTTTTTT CASSYIQKNTGELFF . TRBV6-6 . TRBJ2-2
TGTGCCTGGAGTGGAGGGACAGGGAGAAATGAAAAACTGTTTTTT CAWSGGTGRNEKLFF . TRBV30 TRBD1 TRBJ1-4
TGTGCCAGCAGCGCCCAGGGTCCTGAGCAGTTCTTC CASSAQGPEQFF . TRBV11-2 . TRBJ2-1
TGTGCCAGCGGTTGGCAGTACCAAGAGACCCAGTACTTC CASGWQYQETQYF . TRBV2 . TRBJ2-5
TGTGCCAGTAAAGAGATTCTGACAGGGAGACGGGATTCACCCCTCCACTTT CASKEILTGRRDSPLHF . TRBV19 TRBD1 TRBJ1-6
TGTGCCAGCAGTTACTCCGGAGTGAGGGCAGATACGCAGTATTTT CASSYSGVRADTQYF . TRBV6-5 . TRBJ2-3
TGCGCCAGCAGCCCCGGACTAGCGGGATTCACAGATACGCAGTATTTT CASSPGLAGFTDTQYF few TRBV5-1 TRBD2 TRBJ2-3
TGTGCCAGCAGCCTCGACACTAGCAATCAGCCCCAGCATTTT CASSLDTSNQPQHF . TRBV2 . TRBJ1-5
TGTGCCAGCAGTTTGCGCGGACGACAGGGTCAGCCCCAGCATTTT CASSLRGRQGQPQHF . TRBV27 TRBD1 TRBJ1-5
TGTGCCAGCAGTGCCCAGGGGTTCAGCACAGATACGCAGTATTTT CASSAQGFSTDTQYF . TRBV2 . TRBJ2-3
TGTGCCAGCAGCCTCAGAACCGGGACAAACTTCTACGAGCAGTACTTC CASSLRTGTNFYEQYF few TRBV27 . TRBJ2-7
TGCAGTGGCAATCGGAGGTCTGAAGCTTTCTTT CSGNRRSEAFF . TRBV20-1 . TRBJ1-1
TGCAGCGCTACGGTAGCCGGCGATGAGCAGTTCTTC CSATVAGDEQFF . TRBV29-1 . TRBJ2-1
TGTGCCAGCAGTTTCGCCCAAACACAGGGTAGGTGGAACACTGAAGCTTTCTTT CASSFAQTQGRWNTEAFF . TRBV27 . TRBJ1-1
TGCGCCAGCACAGGAATCACTGGGCCCGGGGAGCTGTTTTTT CASTGITGPGELFF . TRBV5-1 . TRBJ2-2
TGTGCCAGCTGGACAGAAAAAGAGACCCAGTACTTC CASWTEKETQYF few TRBV6-5 . TRBJ2-5
TGTGCCAGCAGTTCGACGGGGAGAAGCTCCTACGAGCAGTACTTC CASSSTGRSSYEQYF once TRBV5-6 . TRBJ2-7
TGCAGCGTTGACCCGACAGGGGGGAACACTGAAGCTTTCTTT CSVDPTGGNTEAFF once TRBV29-1 TRBD1 TRBJ1-1
TGTGCCAGCAGTGAGTCAGGGGCCCACGAGCAGTACTTC CASSESGAHEQYF . TRBV2 . TRBJ2-7
TGTGCCAGCAGCTTAGGTGGAGATCGAGGGTACAATGAGCAGTTCTTC CASSLGGDRGYNEQFF once TRBV13 . TRBJ2-1